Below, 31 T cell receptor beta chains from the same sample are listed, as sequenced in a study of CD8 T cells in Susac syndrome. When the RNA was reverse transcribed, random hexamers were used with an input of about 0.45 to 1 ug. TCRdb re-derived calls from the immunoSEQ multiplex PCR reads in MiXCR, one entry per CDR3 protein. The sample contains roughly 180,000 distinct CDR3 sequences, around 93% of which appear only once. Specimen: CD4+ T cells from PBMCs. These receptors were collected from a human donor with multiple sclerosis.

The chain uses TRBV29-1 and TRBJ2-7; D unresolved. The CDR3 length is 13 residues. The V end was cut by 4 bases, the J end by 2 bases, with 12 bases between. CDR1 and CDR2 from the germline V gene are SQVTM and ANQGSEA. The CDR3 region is CSVVAVSPYEQYF. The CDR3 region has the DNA TGCAGCGTTGTCGCGGTCAGCCCCTACGAGCAGTACTTC.

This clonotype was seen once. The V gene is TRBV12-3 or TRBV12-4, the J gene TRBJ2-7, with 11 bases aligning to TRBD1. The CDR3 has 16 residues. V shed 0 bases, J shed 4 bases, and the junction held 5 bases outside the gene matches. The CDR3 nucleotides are TGTGCCAGCAGTTTAGCTTCCGGGACAGGGGGGTACGAGCAGTACTTC. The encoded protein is CASSLASGTGGYEQYF.

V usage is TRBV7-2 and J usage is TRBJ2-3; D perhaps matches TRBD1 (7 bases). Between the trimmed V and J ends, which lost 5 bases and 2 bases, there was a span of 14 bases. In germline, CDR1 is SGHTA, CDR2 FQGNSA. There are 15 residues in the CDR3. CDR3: CASSARGANTDTQYF. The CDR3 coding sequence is TGTGCCAGCAGCGCCAGGGGGGCCAACACAGATACGCAGTATTTT. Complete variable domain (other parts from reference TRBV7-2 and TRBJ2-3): GAGVSQSPSNKVTEKGKDVELRCDPISGHTALYWYRQSLGQGLEFLIYFQGNSAPDKSGLPSDRFSAERTGGSVSTLTIQRTQQEDSAVYLCASSARGANTDTQYFGPGTRLTVL.

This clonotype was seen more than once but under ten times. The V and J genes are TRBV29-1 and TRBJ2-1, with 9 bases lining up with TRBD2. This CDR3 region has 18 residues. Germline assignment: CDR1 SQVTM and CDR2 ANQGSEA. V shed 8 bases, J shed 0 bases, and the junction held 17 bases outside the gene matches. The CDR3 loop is CSSSGASVPSSSYNEQFF. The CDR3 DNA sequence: TGCAGCTCTAGCGGGGCTAGCGTCCCATCAAGCTCCTACAATGAGCAGTTCTTC.

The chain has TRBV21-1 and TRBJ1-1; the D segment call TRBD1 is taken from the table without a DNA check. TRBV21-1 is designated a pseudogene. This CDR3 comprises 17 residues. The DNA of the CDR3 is TGTGCCATAGAACCCGGACGGGCTGTACATGTGGACACTGAAGCTTTCTTT. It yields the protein CAIEPGRAVHVDTEAFF.

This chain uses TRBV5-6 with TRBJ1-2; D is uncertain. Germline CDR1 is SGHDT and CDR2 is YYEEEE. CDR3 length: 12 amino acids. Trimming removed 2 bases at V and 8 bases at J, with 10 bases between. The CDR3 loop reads CASSFGSSGYTF. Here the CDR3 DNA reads TGTGCCAGCAGCTTTGGTTCTAGCGGCTACACCTTC.

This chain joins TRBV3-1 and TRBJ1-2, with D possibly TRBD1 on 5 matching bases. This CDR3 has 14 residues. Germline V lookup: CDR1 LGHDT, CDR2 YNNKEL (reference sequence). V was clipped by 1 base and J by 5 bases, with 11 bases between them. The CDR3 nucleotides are TGTGCCAGCAGCCAAGCTCAGGGACCATATGGCTACACCTTC. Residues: CASSQAQGPYGYTF.

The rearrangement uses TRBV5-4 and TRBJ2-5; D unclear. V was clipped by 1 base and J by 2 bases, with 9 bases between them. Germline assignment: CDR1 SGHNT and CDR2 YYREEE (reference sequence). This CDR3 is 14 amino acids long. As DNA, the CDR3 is TGTGCCAGCAGCTTGCAGAACAGACAAGAGACCCAGTACTTC. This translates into CASSLQNRQETQYF.

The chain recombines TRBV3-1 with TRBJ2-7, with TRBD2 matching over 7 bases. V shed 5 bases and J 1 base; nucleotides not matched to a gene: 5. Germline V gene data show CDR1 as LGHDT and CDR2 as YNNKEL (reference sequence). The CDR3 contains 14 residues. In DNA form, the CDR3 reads TGTGCCAGCAGCTCTAGACTAGCTTCCTACGAGCAGTACTTC. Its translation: CASSSRLASYEQYF.

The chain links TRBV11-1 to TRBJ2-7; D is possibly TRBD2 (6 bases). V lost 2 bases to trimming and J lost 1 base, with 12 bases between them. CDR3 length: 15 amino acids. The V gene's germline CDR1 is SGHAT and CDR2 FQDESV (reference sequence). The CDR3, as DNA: TGTGCCAGCAGCTTATACTCGGGGACTTCCTACGAGCAGTACTTC. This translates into CASSLYSGTSYEQYF.

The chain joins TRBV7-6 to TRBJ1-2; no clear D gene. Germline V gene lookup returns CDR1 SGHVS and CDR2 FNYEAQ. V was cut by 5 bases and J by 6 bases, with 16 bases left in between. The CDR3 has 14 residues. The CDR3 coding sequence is TGTGCCAGCAGCCCCAGTACCTCGGTCGATGGCTACACCTTC. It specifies CASSPSTSVDGYTF.

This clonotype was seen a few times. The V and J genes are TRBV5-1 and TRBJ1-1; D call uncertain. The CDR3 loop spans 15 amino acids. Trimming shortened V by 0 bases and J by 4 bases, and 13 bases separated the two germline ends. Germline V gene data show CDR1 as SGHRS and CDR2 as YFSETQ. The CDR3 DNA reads TGCGCCAGCAGCTTGGGGAGAGGGCCAAGCACTGAAGCTTTCTTT. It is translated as CASSLGRGPSTEAFF.

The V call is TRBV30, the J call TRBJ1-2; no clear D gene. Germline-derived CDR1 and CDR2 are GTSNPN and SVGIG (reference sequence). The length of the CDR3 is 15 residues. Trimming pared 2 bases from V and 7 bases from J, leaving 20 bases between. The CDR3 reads CAWSKIVSRWSGYTF. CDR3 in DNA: TGTGCCTGGAGTAAGATAGTCAGTCGATGGAGTGGCTACACCTTC.

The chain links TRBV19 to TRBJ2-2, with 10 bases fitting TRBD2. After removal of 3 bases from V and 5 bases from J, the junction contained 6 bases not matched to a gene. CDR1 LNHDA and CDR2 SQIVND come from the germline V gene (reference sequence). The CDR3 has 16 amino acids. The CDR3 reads CASSISASGSTGELFF. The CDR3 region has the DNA TGTGCCAGTAGTATTTCGGCTAGCGGGAGTACCGGGGAGCTGTTTTTT.

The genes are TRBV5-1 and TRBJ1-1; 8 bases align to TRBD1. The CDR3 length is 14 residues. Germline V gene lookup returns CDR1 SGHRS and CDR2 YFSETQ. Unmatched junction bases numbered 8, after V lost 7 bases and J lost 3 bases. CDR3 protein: CASGLGQGDTEAFF. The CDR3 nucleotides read TGCGCCAGCGGGCTCGGACAGGGTGACACTGAAGCTTTCTTT.

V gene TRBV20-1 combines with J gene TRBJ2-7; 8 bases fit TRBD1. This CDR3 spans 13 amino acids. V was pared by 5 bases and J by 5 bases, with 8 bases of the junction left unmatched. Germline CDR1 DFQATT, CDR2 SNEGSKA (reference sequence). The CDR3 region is CSASWTGKDEQYF. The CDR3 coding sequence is TGCAGTGCTTCTTGGACAGGGAAGGACGAGCAGTACTTC.

The CDR3 DNA is TGCAGCGTTGTTGAACAGGGGATGAACACTGAAGCTTTCTTT. Protein product: CSVVEQGMNTEAFF. The chain combines TRBV29-1 with TRBJ1-1, with TRBD1 matching over 7 bases. CDR1 and CDR2 from the germline V gene are SQVTM and ANQGSEA. The CDR3 loop spans 14 amino acids. J gave up 0 bases and V 4 bases, and 5 bases lay outside the gene matches.

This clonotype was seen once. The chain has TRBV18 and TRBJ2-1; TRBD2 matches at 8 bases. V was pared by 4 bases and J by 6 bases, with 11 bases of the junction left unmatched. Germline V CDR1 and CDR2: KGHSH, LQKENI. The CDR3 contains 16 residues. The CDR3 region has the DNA TGTGCCAGCTCACGTGCCGGGACTAGTGTCACCAATGAGCAGTTCTTC. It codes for CASSRAGTSVTNEQFF.

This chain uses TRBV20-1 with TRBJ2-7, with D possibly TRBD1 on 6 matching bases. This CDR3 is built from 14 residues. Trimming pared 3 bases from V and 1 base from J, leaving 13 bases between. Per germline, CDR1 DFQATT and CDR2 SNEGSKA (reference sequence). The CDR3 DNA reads TGCAGTGCTAGCAGGGGCCTTATTTCCTACGAGCAGTACTTC. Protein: CSASRGLISYEQYF.

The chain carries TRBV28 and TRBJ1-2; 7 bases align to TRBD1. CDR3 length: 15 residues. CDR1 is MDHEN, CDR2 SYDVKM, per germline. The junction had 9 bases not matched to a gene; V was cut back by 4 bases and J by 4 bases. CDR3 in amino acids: CASSSGQVRVYGYTF. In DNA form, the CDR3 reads TGTGCCAGCAGTTCCGGACAGGTCCGTGTCTATGGCTACACCTTC.

CDR3 sequence: CASRGLLNSPLHF. The CDR3 coding sequence is TGTGCCTCCCGGGGACTGCTTAATTCACCCCTCCACTTT. This sequence joins TRBV28 and TRBJ1-6; tentative D call: TRBD1 (5 bases). Germline lookup yields CDR1 MDHEN and CDR2 SYDVKM. The CDR3 is 13 residues long. Trimming pared 11 bases from V and 6 bases from J, leaving 14 bases between.

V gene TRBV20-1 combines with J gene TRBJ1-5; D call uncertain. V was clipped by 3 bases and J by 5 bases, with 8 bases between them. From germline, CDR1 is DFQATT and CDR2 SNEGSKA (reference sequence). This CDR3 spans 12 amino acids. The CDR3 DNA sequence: TGCAGTGCTAGCCGCCCCGATCAGCCCCAGCATTTT. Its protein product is CSASRPDQPQHF.

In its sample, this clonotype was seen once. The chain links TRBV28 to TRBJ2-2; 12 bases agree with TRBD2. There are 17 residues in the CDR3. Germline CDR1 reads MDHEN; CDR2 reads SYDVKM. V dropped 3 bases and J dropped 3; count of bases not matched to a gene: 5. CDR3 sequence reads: CASSFRLAGVYTGELFF. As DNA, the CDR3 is TGTGCCAGCAGTTTCCGACTAGCGGGAGTGTACACCGGGGAGCTGTTTTTT.

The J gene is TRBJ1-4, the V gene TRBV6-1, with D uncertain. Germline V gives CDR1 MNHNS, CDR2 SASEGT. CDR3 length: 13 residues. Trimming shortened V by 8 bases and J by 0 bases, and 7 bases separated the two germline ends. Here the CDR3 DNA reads TGTGCCAGCCAAAGAACAACTAATGAAAAACTGTTTTTT. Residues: CASQRTTNEKLFF.

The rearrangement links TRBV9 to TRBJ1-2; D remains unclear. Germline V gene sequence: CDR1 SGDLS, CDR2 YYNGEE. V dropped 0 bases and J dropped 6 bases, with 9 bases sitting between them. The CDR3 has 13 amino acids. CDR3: CASSVADNDGYTF. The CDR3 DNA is TGTGCCAGCAGCGTAGCTGATAATGATGGCTACACCTTC.

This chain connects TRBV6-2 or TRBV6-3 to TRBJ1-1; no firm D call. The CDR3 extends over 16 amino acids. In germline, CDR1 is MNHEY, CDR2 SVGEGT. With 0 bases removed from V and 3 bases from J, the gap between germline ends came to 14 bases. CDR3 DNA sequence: TGTGCCAGCAGTTACTCGAATGGGATTGGGTACACTGAAGCTTTCTTT. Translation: CASSYSNGIGYTEAFF.

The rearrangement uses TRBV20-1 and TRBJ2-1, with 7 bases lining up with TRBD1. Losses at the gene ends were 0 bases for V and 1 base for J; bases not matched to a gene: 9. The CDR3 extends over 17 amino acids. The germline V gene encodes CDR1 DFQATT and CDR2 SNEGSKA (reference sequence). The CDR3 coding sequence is TGCAGTGCTAGAGATCCCCGACAGGGTAGGTCCTACAATGAGCAGTTCTTC. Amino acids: CSARDPRQGRSYNEQFF.

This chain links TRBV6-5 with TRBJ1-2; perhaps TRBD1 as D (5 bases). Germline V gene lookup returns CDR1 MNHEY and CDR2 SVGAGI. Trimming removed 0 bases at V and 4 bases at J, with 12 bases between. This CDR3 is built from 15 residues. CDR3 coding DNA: TGTGCCAGCAGTTACTCTCGAGACGGGGGCTATGGCTACACCTTC. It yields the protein CASSYSRDGGYGYTF.

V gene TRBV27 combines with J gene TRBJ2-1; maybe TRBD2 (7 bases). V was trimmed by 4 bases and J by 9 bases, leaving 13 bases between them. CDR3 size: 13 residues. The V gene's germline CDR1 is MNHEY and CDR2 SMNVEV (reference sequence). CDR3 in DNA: TGTGCCAGCAGTTCCTATAGGGGGGGTGAGCAGTTCTTC. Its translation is CASSSYRGGEQFF.

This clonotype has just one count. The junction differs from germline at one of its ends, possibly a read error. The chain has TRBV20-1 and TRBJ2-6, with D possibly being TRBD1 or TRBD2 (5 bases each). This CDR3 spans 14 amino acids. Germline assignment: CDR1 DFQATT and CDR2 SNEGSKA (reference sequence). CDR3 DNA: TGCAGTGCTAGTACCGGGTACGGGGCCAAAGTCCTGACTTTC. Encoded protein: CSASTGYGAKVLTF.

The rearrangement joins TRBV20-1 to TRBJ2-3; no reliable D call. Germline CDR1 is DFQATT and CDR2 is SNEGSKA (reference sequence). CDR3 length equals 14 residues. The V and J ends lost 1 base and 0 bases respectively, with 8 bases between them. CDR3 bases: TGCAGTGCTAGAGTCTCGGACAGCACAGATACGCAGTATTTT. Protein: CSARVSDSTDTQYF.